These 31 T cell receptor beta chains came from one sample sequenced in a study of blood T cell repertoires in COVID-19. Assay: immunoSEQ multiplex PCR; the TCRdb copy retains only in-frame clones and omits some. The sample lists roughly 420,000 clones; roughly 88% were seen once. The material sequenced was PBMCs or T cells enriched from blood (not recorded which). These receptors were obtained from a woman aged 25 to 39 with acute COVID-19.

The gene calls are TRBV7-6 and TRBJ2-7, with TRBD2 identical over 9 bases. In germline, CDR1 is SGHVS, CDR2 FNYEAQ. Trimming removed 1 base from V and 6 bases from J; junction bases left unmatched: 7. This CDR3 region has 15 residues. This CDR3 reads CASSLVRGGEVEQYF. The CDR3 nucleotides are TGTGCCAGCAGCTTAGTTCGCGGGGGGGAGGTCGAGCAGTACTTC.

This chain connects TRBV2 to TRBJ1-6; D gene ambiguous. The CDR3 totals 15 residues. Germline CDR1 is SNHLY and CDR2 is FYNNEI. The V gene lost 5 bases and the J gene lost 6 bases, with 14 bases spanning the gap. The CDR3 nucleotides read TGTGCCAGCAGTAGTTCGGTCATCGGTAATTCACCCCTCCACTTT. This translates into CASSSSVIGNSPLHF.

The V call is TRBV5-1, the J call TRBJ2-1; 8 bases map to TRBD2. The CDR3 runs 17 residues. Germline trimming cut 5 bases from V and 5 bases from J; bases unmatched to any gene: 15. From germline, CDR1 is SGHRS and CDR2 YFSETQ. CDR3 sequence: CASRPLPAGGYDNEQFF. CDR3 DNA sequence: TGCGCCAGCAGACCCCTACCGGCGGGGGGCTACGACAATGAGCAGTTCTTC.

The chain carries TRBV6-5 and TRBJ2-7, with 8 bases matching TRBD2. The CDR3 totals 13 residues. Germline trimming cut 6 bases from V and 2 bases from J; bases unmatched to any gene: 3. The V gene's germline CDR1 is MNHEY and CDR2 SVGAGI. The CDR3 coding sequence is TGTGCCAGCAGACTAGCGGCGGCCTACGAGCAGTACTTC. Translating it yields CASRLAAAYEQYF.

This clone has just a few counts. This chain joins TRBV10-1 and TRBJ2-5, with TRBD2 matching 9 bases. The length of the CDR3 is 13 residues. Trimming at V came to 8 bases and at J to 5 bases, leaving 6 bases not matched to a gene. Germline CDR1 and CDR2: WNHNN and SYGVQD (reference sequence). CDR3 DNA sequence: TGCGCCAGCCGGGCTAGCGGGATGGAGACCCAGTACTTC. Its translation: CASRASGMETQYF.

The rearrangement joins TRBV7-7 to TRBJ2-5, with 7 nucleotides matching TRBD2. This CDR3 region has 16 residues. The junction had 14 bases not matched to a gene; V was cut back by 5 bases and J by 5 bases. Germline loops: CDR1 SSHAT, CDR2 FNYEAQ (reference sequence). The CDR3 reads CASSRQLASVRETQYF. The CDR3 bases are TGTGCCAGCAGCCGCCAACTAGCGTCAGTAAGGGAGACCCAGTACTTC.

The rearrangement links TRBV25-1 to TRBJ1-1, with D tentatively TRBD1 (6 bases). V was clipped by 7 bases and J by 1 base, with 13 bases between them. The CDR3 is 14 amino acids. Germline CDR1 MGHDK, CDR2 SYGVNS. CDR3 nucleotides: TGTGCCAGCAAGGGGGACCTTTCGAACACTGAAGCTTTCTTT. Translating it yields CASKGDLSNTEAFF.

The chain links TRBV21-1 to TRBJ2-7; TRBD1 is the table's D call and was not checked against the DNA. TRBV21-1 is labeled a pseudogene. This CDR3 region has 15 residues. In DNA, the CDR3 is TGTGCCAGCAGCAAAACCGGGACAGGGTCCTACGAGCAGTACTTC. This encodes CASSKTGTGSYEQYF.

The chain employs TRBV5-4 and TRBJ2-3; the D gene is possibly TRBD1 (5 bases). The germline V gene encodes CDR1 SGHNT and CDR2 YYREEE (reference sequence). Trimming cost V 7 bases and J 0 bases, with 6 bases left between them. The CDR3 has 12 residues. The CDR3 loop reads CASGASTDTQYF. DNA of the CDR3: TGTGCCAGCGGGGCAAGCACAGATACGCAGTATTTT.

V is TRBV3-1 (or the pseudogene TRBV3-2) and J is TRBJ2-2; tentative D call: TRBD2 (5 bases). Germline loops: CDR1 LGHDT, CDR2 YNNKEL (reference sequence). This CDR3 has 16 amino acids. V was pared by 2 bases and J by 1 base, with 11 bases between. CDR3 sequence: CASSQNTSLNTGELFF. CDR3 coding DNA: TGTGCCAGCAGCCAAAACACTAGTCTGAACACCGGGGAGCTGTTTTTT.

The V and J genes are TRBV5-1 and TRBJ2-3, with D maybe TRBD1 (5 bases). The CDR3 loop spans 12 amino acids. The V gene's germline CDR1 is SGHRS and CDR2 YFSETQ. V lost 4 bases to trimming and J lost 5 bases, with 8 bases between them. CDR3 DNA sequence: TGCGCCAGCAGCCCGCAGGGAGATACGCAGTATTTT. Protein: CASSPQGDTQYF.

This chain joins TRBV5-4 and TRBJ2-1; 7 bases map to TRBD1. J lost 4 bases, V lost 4 bases, and 8 bases had no gene match. The CDR3 is made up of 15 amino acids. Germline V gives CDR1 SGHNT, CDR2 YYREEE (reference sequence). CDR3 residues: CASSPKPGQYNEQFF. The CDR3 DNA is TGTGCCAGCAGCCCCAAACCGGGACAGTACAATGAGCAGTTCTTC.

The V call is TRBV2, the J call TRBJ2-3; 8 bases line up with TRBD2. Per the germline V gene, CDR1 is SNHLY and CDR2 is FYNNEI. This CDR3 contains 17 residues. Losses at the gene ends were 4 bases for V and 5 bases for J; bases not matched to a gene: 14. CDR3 loop: CASSARIRGGRVDTQYF. The CDR3, as DNA: TGTGCCAGCAGTGCCAGGATACGGGGGGGCCGTGTAGATACGCAGTATTTT. The full variable domain, completed using reference TRBV2 and TRBJ2-3, is EPEVTQTPSHQVTQMGQEVILRCVPISNHLYFYWYRQILGQKVEFLVSFYNNEISEKSEIFDDQFSVERPDGSNFTLKIRSTKLEDSAMYFCASSARIRGGRVDTQYFGPGTRLTVL.

The CDR3 reads CATSDSWTSGGSTDTQYF. In nucleotides, the CDR3 is TGTGCCACCAGTGATTCGTGGACTAGCGGAGGGAGCACAGATACGCAGTATTTT. The chain uses TRBV24-1 and TRBJ2-3; TRBD2 matches 10 bases. Germline CDR1 is KGHDR and CDR2 is SFDVKD. There are 18 residues in the CDR3. J lost 0 bases, V lost 2 bases, and 7 bases had no gene match.

The chain combines TRBV11-2 with TRBJ1-4; 8 bases fit TRBD1. The CDR3 sequence is 17 residues long. Germline trimming cut 3 bases from V and 8 bases from J; bases unmatched to any gene: 14. Germline loops: CDR1 SGHAT, CDR2 FQNNGV. CDR3 sequence: CASSFWTTGEVYEKLFF. CDR3 sequence (DNA): TGTGCCAGCAGCTTTTGGACGACAGGGGAGGTATACGAAAAACTGTTTTTT. The complete variable domain, with remaining parts taken from reference TRBV11-2 and TRBJ1-4, reads EAGVAQSPRYKIIEKRQSVAFWCNPISGHATLYWYQQILGQGPKLLIQFQNNGVVDDSQLPKDRFSAERLKGVDSTLKIQPAKLEDSAVYLCASSFWTTGEVYEKLFFGSGTQLSVL.

V gene TRBV15 combines with J gene TRBJ2-7, with TRBD1 matching over 7 bases. V trimming: 5 bases; J trimming: 5 bases; junction bases outside the gene matches: 3. CDR3 length: 12 amino acids. CDR1 and CDR2 from the germline V gene are LNHNV and YYDKDF (reference sequence). The CDR3 is CATSPGTDEQYF. The CDR3 nucleotides are TGTGCCACCAGCCCCGGGACAGACGAGCAGTACTTC. The full variable domain, completed using reference TRBV15 and TRBJ2-7, is DAMVIQNPRYQVTQFGKPVTLSCSQTLNHNVMYWYQQKSSQAPKLLFHYYDKDFNNEADTPDNFQSRRPNTSFCFLDIRSPGLGDTAMYLCATSPGTDEQYFGPGTRLTVT.

The chain joins TRBV29-1 to TRBJ2-3; 8 bases fit TRBD1. V was clipped by 4 bases and J by 5 bases; unmatched bases: 14. CDR3 size: 16 residues. Germline-derived CDR1 and CDR2 are SQVTM and ANQGSEA. CDR3 bases: TGCAGCGTTGTTGTTGTAGGCAGGGGGCATTTAGATACGCAGTATTTT. Protein product: CSVVVVGRGHLDTQYF.

The count of this clone is one. The chain uses TRBV4-1 and TRBJ1-5; a weak D match, TRBD1 (5 bases). The CDR3 consists of 15 residues. Trimming left V 0 bases short and J 4 bases short, with 10 bases between. The germline V gene has CDR1 MGHRA and CDR2 YSYEKL. CDR3 residues: CASSQEGGGNQPQHF. The CDR3 bases are TGCGCCAGCAGCCAAGAGGGGGGAGGGAATCAGCCCCAGCATTTT.

V is TRBV2 and J is TRBJ2-7, with a tentative D call TRBD1 (6 bases). V was shortened by 5 bases and J by 0 bases, with 11 bases between the two germline ends. CDR1 and CDR2 (germline): SNHLY, FYNNEI. The CDR3 extends over 14 amino acids. CDR3 DNA: TGTGCCAGCAGTTACAGGGAGAGCTCCTACGAGCAGTACTTC. This sequence encodes CASSYRESSYEQYF.

The rearrangement links TRBV13 to TRBJ2-7, with 7 bases that match TRBD1. Trimming took 2 bases from V and 5 from J; bases not matched to a gene: 6. Germline CDR1 is PRHDT and CDR2 is FYEKMQ (reference sequence). The CDR3 covers 14 residues. The CDR3 nucleotides read TGTGCCAGCAGCTTAAACAGGGGCAGCCACGAGCAGTACTTC. Translating it yields CASSLNRGSHEQYF.

V gene TRBV10-2 combines with J gene TRBJ1-1; the match to TRBD1 covers 11 bases. Trimming removed 6 bases from V and 4 bases from J; junction bases left unmatched: 13. This CDR3 is 17 amino acids long. The germline V gene encodes CDR1 WSHSY and CDR2 SAAADI. The CDR3 DNA follows: TGCGCCAGCAGAATGACCGGACAGGGGGCCAGTGCCACTGAAGCTTTCTTT. Its protein is CASRMTGQGASATEAFF.

Details on this clone: This same CDR3 is encoded by further DNA sequences in the sample. The J gene is TRBJ2-7, the V gene TRBV20-1; D is undetermined. The ends were cut back, 3 bases at V and 1 base at J, with 4 bases in the middle. The germline V gene has CDR1 DFQATT and CDR2 SNEGSKA (reference sequence). The CDR3 is 11 amino acids. CDR3 sequence: CSARRSYEQYF. The DNA of the CDR3 is TGCAGTGCTAGGAGGTCCTACGAGCAGTACTTC.

This sequence joins TRBV7-9 and TRBJ1-5, with TRBD1 identical over 8 bases. Per the germline V gene, CDR1 is SEHNR and CDR2 is FQNEAQ (reference sequence). J was trimmed by 4 bases and V by 1 base; bases with no gene match: 0. This CDR3 comprises 14 residues. In DNA, the CDR3 is TGTGCCAGCAGCTTAGGGACAGGGAATCAGCCCCAGCATTTT. It is translated as CASSLGTGNQPQHF. Supplemented by reference TRBV7-9 and TRBJ1-5, the full variable domain reads DTGVSQNPRHKITKRGQNVTFRCDPISEHNRLYWYRQTLGQGPEFLTYFQNEAQLEKSRLLSDRFSAERPKGSFSTLEIQRTEQGDSAMYLCASSLGTGNQPQHFGDGTRLSIL.

The V call is TRBV28, the J call TRBJ2-7, with 11 bases identical to TRBD2. There are 15 residues in the CDR3. In germline, CDR1 is MDHEN, CDR2 SYDVKM. V shed 7 bases and J 2 bases; nucleotides not matched to a gene: 7. The CDR3 coding sequence is TGTGCCAGCACCCTTACTAGCGGGGGCACCTACGAGCAGTACTTC. It yields the protein CASTLTSGGTYEQYF.

The rearrangement links TRBV7-9 to TRBJ1-1; unclear D gene. This CDR3 has 14 residues. V was pared by 0 bases and J by 0 bases, with 5 bases between. The V gene's germline CDR1 is SEHNR and CDR2 FQNEAQ (reference sequence). The CDR3 reads CASSLARMNTEAFF. The CDR3 nucleotides are TGTGCCAGCAGCTTAGCGCGTATGAACACTGAAGCTTTCTTT. The whole variable domain, filled in from reference TRBV7-9 and TRBJ1-1, reads DTGVSQNPRHKITKRGQNVTFRCDPISEHNRLYWYRQTLGQGPEFLTYFQNEAQLEKSRLLSDRFSAERPKGSFSTLEIQRTEQGDSAMYLCASSLARMNTEAFFGQGTRLTVV.

The chain links TRBV29-1 to TRBJ1-1; tentatively, D is TRBD1 (5 bases). The V end was cut by 7 bases, the J end by 9 bases, with 18 bases between. This CDR3 has 12 amino acids. CDR1 SQVTM and CDR2 ANQGSEA come from the germline V gene. The DNA for the CDR3 is TGCAGCGGCGAGTACGGGGGAAATCAAGCTTTCTTT. Translated: CSGEYGGNQAFF.

V gene TRBV7-2 combines with J gene TRBJ2-2, with D unresolved. CDR1 and CDR2 from the germline V gene are SGHTA and FQGNSA. The V and J ends lost 7 bases and 0 bases respectively, with 12 bases between them. This CDR3 has 15 amino acids. CDR3 in DNA: TGTGCCAGCACCCAGGCGCGTGCGAACACCGGGGAGCTGTTTTTT. It codes for CASTQARANTGELFF.

CDR3 residues: CASSQDQNYGYTF. In nucleotides, the CDR3 is TGCGCCAGCAGCCAAGATCAGAACTATGGCTACACCTTC. The chain links TRBV4-1 to TRBJ1-2; D not resolved. The CDR3 spans 13 residues. The V and J ends lost 0 bases and 2 bases respectively, with 4 bases between them. Germline lookup yields CDR1 MGHRA and CDR2 YSYEKL.

This clone was seen a handful of times. This rearrangement joins TRBV18 to TRBJ1-1; D remains ambiguous. Trimming removed 2 bases from V and 0 bases from J, with 16 bases in between. Germline lookup yields CDR1 KGHSH and CDR2 LQKENI. This CDR3 is 17 amino acids long. The DNA of the CDR3 is TGTGCCAGCTCACCAGCTATTACAGAGACGATGAACACTGAAGCTTTCTTT. Translated, it gives CASSPAITETMNTEAFF.

V and J are TRBV9 and TRBJ1-6; D gene uncertain. Trimming took off 2 bases at V and 0 bases at J, with 6 bases between the two ends. Germline V gives CDR1 SGDLS, CDR2 YYNGEE. The CDR3 is made up of 15 amino acids. The CDR3 here is CASSVEGSYNSPLHF. The CDR3 bases are TGTGCCAGCAGCGTGGAGGGCTCCTATAATTCACCCCTCCACTTT.

This sequence joins TRBV7-9 and TRBJ1-4; D not certain. This CDR3 contains 15 residues. In germline, CDR1 is SEHNR, CDR2 FQNEAQ (reference sequence). Trimming took 1 base from V and 8 from J, leaving 14 bases between them. CDR3 bases: TGTGCCAGCAGCTTAGGGCCCACACCGATCGAAAAACTGTTTTTT. As protein: CASSLGPTPIEKLFF. The full variable domain, in which reference TRBV7-9 and TRBJ1-4 provide the parts outside the CDR3, is DTGVSQNPRHKITKRGQNVTFRCDPISEHNRLYWYRQTLGQGPEFLTYFQNEAQLEKSRLLSDRFSAERPKGSFSTLEIQRTEQGDSAMYLCASSLGPTPIEKLFFGSGTQLSVL.